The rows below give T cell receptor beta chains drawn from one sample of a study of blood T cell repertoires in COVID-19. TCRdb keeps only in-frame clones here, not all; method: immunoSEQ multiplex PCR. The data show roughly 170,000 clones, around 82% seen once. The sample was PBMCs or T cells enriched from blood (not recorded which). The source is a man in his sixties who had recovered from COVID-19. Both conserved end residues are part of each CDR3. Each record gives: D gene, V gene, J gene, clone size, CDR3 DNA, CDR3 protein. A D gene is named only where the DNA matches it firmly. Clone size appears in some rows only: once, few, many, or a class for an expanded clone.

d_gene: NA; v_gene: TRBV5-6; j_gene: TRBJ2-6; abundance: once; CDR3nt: TGTGCCAGCAGCTTGGGGGCCACCTCTGGGGCCAACGTCCTGACTTTC; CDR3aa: CASSLGATSGANVLTF
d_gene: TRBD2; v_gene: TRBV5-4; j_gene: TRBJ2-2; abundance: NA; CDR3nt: TGTGCCAGCAGCACCGGAAGCGGGGGTCACACCGGGGAGCTGTTTTTT; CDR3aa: CASSTGSGGHTGELFF
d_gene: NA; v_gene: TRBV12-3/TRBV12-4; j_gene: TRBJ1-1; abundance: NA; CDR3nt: TGTGCCAGCAGTTTAAGGAGGGACACTGAAGCTTTCTTT; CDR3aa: CASSLRRDTEAFF
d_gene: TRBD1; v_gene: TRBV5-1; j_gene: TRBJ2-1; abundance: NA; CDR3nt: TGCGCCAGCAGCCTACCGACAGGGACACCCTACAATGAGCAGTTCTTC; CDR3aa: CASSLPTGTPYNEQFF
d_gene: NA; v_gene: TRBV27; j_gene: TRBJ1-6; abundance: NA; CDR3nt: TGTGCCAGCAGTCACAGGGCTAGGGATTCACCCCTCCACTTT; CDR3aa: CASSHRARDSPLHF
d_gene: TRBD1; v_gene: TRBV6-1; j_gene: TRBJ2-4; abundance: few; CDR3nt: TGTGCCAGCAGTGACAGGGGGCTCCTAGCCAAAAACATTCAGTACTTC; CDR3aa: CASSDRGLLAKNIQYF
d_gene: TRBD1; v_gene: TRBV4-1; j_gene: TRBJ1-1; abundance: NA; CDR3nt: TGCGCCAGCAGCCAAGATCTACAACTCGGGACAGGGGACACTGAAGCTTTCTTT; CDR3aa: CASSQDLQLGTGDTEAFF
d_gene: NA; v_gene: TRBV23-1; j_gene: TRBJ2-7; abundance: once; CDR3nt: TGCGCCAGCAGTCCACTTTCCTCAAGAGAACAGTACGAGCAGTACTTC; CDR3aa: CASSPLSSREQYEQYF
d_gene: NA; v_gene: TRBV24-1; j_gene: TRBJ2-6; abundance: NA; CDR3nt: TGTGCCACCAGTGATCCCGATCCGGCTGGGGCCAACGTCCTGACTTTC; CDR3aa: CATSDPDPAGANVLTF
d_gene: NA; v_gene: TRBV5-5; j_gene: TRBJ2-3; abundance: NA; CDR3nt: TGTGCCAGCAGCTTGGCCCCAGGGGAGGGGACAGATACGCAGTATTTT; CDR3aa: CASSLAPGEGTDTQYF
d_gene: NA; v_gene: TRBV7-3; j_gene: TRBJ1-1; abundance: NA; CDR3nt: TGTGCCAGCAGCTTACAGGGGAACACTGAAGCTTTCTTT; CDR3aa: CASSLQGNTEAFF
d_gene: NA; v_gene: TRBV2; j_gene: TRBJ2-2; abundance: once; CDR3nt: TGTGCCAGCAGCGCCGGACTTCCCGCCGGGGAGCTGTTTTTT; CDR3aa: CASSAGLPAGELFF
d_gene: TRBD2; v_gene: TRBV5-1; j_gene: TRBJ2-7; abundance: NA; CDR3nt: TGCGCCAGCAGCTTGGATCGCGGGGGGCCCTACGAGCAGTACTTC; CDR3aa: CASSLDRGGPYEQYF
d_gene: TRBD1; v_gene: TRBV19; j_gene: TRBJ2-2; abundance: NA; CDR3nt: TGTGCCAGTAGTAAAAGGACAGGGCGAATGAACACCGGGGAGCTGTTTTTT; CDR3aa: CASSKRTGRMNTGELFF
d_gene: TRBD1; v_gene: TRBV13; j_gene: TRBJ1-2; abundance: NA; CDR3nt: TGTGCCAGCAGCTCGTGGACAGGCTCTGCGGCTAACTATGGCTACACCTTC; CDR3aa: CASSSWTGSAANYGYTF